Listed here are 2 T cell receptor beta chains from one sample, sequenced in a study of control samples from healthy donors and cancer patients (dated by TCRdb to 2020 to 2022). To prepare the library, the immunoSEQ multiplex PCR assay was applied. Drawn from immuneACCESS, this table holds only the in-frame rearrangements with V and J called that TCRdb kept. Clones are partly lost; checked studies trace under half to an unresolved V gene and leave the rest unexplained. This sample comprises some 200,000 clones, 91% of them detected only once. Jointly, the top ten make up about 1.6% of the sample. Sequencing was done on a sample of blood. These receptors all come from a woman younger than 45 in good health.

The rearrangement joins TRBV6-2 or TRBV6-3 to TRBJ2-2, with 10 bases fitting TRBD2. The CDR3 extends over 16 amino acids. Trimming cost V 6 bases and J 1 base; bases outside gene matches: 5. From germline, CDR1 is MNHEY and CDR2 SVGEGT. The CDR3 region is CASSFLAGVNTGELFF. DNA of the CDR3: TGTGCCAGCAGCTTTCTAGCGGGAGTGAACACCGGGGAGCTGTTTTTT.

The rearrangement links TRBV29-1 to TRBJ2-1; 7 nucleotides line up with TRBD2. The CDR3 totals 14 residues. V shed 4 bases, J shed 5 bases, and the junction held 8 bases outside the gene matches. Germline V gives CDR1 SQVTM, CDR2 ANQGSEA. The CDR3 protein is CSVVFGLADNEQFF. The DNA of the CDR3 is TGCAGCGTTGTCTTCGGGCTAGCGGACAATGAGCAGTTCTTC.